The TCR beta chain under discussion was sequenced for a study of shared clonotypes between healthy human individuals. Study-wide findings and caveats: Naive subsets, compared against memory subsets, generally had larger estimated richness values.

Some clones are missing from TCRdb's copy, which holds only in-frame ones; the method was immunoSEQ multiplex PCR. The table lists approximately 2.5 million clones, 93% of them singletons, with 0.35% to 0.45% in the top ten. Concerning this clone itself: Antigen unknown.

This CDR3 is 13 amino acids long. J lost 2 bases, V lost 7 bases, and 2 bases had no gene match. In germline, CDR1 is MDHEN, CDR2 SYDVKM. Sequencing was carried out using naive CD4+ T cells from PBMCs. The subset here: CD45RA+ positively selected. The chain carries TRBV28 and TRBJ1-3, with TRBD1 matching 7 bases. The receptor was derived from a man aged 18 to 30 in good health. Some clones in this sample may be carry-over from other donors' samples. CDR3 DNA: TGTGCCAGCACCGGGACAGCTGGAAACACCATATATTTT. It codes for CASTGTAGNTIYF.